The text below deals with one TCR beta chain. The antigen is unknown. Generated by immunoSEQ multiplex PCR, the TCRdb table keeps only in-frame clones and is missing some. The table records 45,000 to 60,000 clones, roughly 87% of them present only once. The sample belongs to a study of OX40 agonist ivuxolimab in advanced cancers. For the study at large: Partial responses were achieved by three patients: one hepatocellular carcinoma, two cutaneous melanoma.

Study-level findings and limits: Relative to CD4+ cells, CD8+ T cells on average had more expanded clones.

Baseline was the first blood sampling point, followed by cycle 4 day 1 and cycle 7 day 1. Trimming pared 3 bases from V and 1 base from J, leaving 6 bases between. CDR3 size: 13 residues. Germline V gene sequence: CDR1 MNHNS, CDR2 SASEGT. The chain employs TRBV6-1 and TRBJ1-2; no definite D call. Material: CD4+ or CD8+ T cells sorted from blood, obtained in a trial of the OX40 agonist ivuxolimab. The TCR sequence derives from an adult with an advanced solid tumor such as melanoma, head and neck, liver or kidney cancer. The DNA of the CDR3 is TGTGCCAGCAGTGATGTGCTTAACTATGGCTACACCTTC. It yields the protein CASSDVLNYGYTF.